The 8 T cell receptor beta chains below come from one sample, sequenced in a study of blood T cell repertoires in COVID-19. Only in-frame clones appear in the TCRdb table, and some are missing; sequencing was by immunoSEQ multiplex PCR. The table lists about 220,000 clones, more than 75% of them singletons. Sequenced material: peripheral blood. The receptors shown here come from a woman between 70 and 85 years old with COVID-19, enrolled during active disease.

The V call is TRBV24-1, the J call TRBJ2-1, with 15 bases fitting TRBD2. There are 17 residues in the CDR3. Looked up from germline, CDR1 is KGHDR and CDR2 is SFDVKD. The V gene end was trimmed by 6 bases and the J gene end by 7 bases; junction bases not matched to a gene: 9. The CDR3 DNA is TGTGCCACCAGTCAAACGGGACTAGCGGGAGGTAATAATGAGCAGTTCTTC. This translates into CATSQTGLAGGNNEQFF.

The chain employs TRBV5-1 and TRBJ1-4; 9 bases align to TRBD1. Per germline, CDR1 SGHRS and CDR2 YFSETQ. Trimming took 3 bases from V and 8 from J; bases not matched to a gene: 8. CDR3 length equals 15 residues. The DNA for the CDR3 is TGCGCCAGCAGCTGGACGGGACAGGGTGGGGAAAAACTGTTTTTT. Amino acids: CASSWTGQGGEKLFF.

The chain employs TRBV27 and TRBJ1-1; 11 bases fit TRBD1. Germline V gives CDR1 MNHEY, CDR2 SMNVEV (reference sequence). V gave up 4 bases and J gave up 5 bases; unmatched junction bases: 6. The CDR3 runs 15 residues. CDR3 sequence (DNA): TGTGCCAGCAGTTCTAACCGGGACAGGGGGACTGAAGCTTTCTTT. It is translated as CASSSNRDRGTEAFF.

J is TRBJ2-1 and V is TRBV3-1 (or the pseudogene TRBV3-2); 11 nucleotides align to TRBD2. Germline CDR1 is LGHDT and CDR2 is YNNKEL (reference sequence). J lost 4 bases, V lost 5 bases, and 4 bases had no gene match. CDR3 size: 15 residues. The CDR3 sequence is CASSYGTSGYNEQFF. Here the CDR3 DNA reads TGTGCCAGCAGCTACGGGACTAGCGGTTACAATGAGCAGTTCTTC.

The genes are TRBV19 and TRBJ2-2, with D tentatively TRBD2 (6 bases). This CDR3 contains 16 residues. CDR1 and CDR2 (germline): LNHDA, SQIVND (reference sequence). Trimming pared 6 bases from V and 2 bases from J, leaving 16 bases between. The CDR3 protein is CASSHKVGGNTGELFF. The DNA for the CDR3 is TGTGCCAGTAGCCACAAGGTGGGGGGAAACACCGGGGAGCTGTTTTTT.

The rearrangement links TRBV18 to TRBJ2-7; the D is unclear. The germline gives CDR1 KGHSH, CDR2 LQKENI. The CDR3 length is 16 residues. Trimming removed 3 bases from V and 7 bases from J, with 22 bases in between. The CDR3 loop is CASSPFDGRVRSEQYF. The CDR3 DNA follows: TGTGCCAGCTCACCCTTCGACGGCCGGGTGAGGAGTGAGCAGTACTTC.

The V call is TRBV15, the J call TRBJ1-6; D remains ambiguous. Germline V gives CDR1 LNHNV, CDR2 YYDKDF (reference sequence). V shed 0 bases and J shed 5 bases, with 14 bases lying between them. This CDR3 spans 17 amino acids. The CDR3 here is CATSRDQPGSHNSPLHF. CDR3 sequence (DNA): TGTGCCACCAGCAGAGATCAACCGGGGTCGCATAATTCACCCCTCCACTTT.

This sequence joins TRBV2 and TRBJ1-5; no reliable D call. The germline V gene encodes CDR1 SNHLY and CDR2 FYNNEI. The V end was cut by 2 bases, the J end by 7 bases, with 9 bases between. The CDR3 is 13 residues long. CDR3 nucleotide sequence: TGTGCCAGCAGTGAATTTTCTAACCAGCCCCAGCATTTT. Its protein is CASSEFSNQPQHF.